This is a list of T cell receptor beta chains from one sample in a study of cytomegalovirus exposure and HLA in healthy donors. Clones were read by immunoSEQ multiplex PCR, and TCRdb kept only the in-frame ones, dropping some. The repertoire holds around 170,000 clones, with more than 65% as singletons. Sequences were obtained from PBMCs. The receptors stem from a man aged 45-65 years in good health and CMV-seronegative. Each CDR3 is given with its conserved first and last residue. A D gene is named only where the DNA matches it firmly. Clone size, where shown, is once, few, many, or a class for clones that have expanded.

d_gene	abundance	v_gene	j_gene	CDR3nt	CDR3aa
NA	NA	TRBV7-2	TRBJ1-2	TGTGCCAGCAGCTTAGATCCTATTATCTATGGCTACACCTTC	CASSLDPIIYGYTF
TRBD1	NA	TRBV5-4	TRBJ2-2	TGTGCCAGCCGACAGGGCAACACCGGGGAGCTGTTTTTT	CASRQGNTGELFF
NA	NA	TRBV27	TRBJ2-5	TGTGCCAGCAGTTTAGCGGGCAACCAAGAGACCCAGTACTTC	CASSLAGNQETQYF
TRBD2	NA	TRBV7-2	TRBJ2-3	TGTGCCAGCAGCTTAGCCCCGGGGAGGGTGGATACGCAGTATTTT	CASSLAPGRVDTQYF
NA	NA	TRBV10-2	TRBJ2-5	TGCGCCAGCAGTGATATGGCTTTCCAAGAGACCCAGTACTTC	CASSDMAFQETQYF
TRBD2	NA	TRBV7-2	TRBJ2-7	TGTGCCAGCAGCTTAGCAAGCGGGGGAACCTACGAGCAGTACTTC	CASSLASGGTYEQYF
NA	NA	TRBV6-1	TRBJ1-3	TGTGCCAGCAGTGTCACAGATCCAGGAAACACCATATATTTT	CASSVTDPGNTIYF
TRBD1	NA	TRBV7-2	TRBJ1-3	TGTGCCAGCAGCTTAGCTTGGGACAGGGGGGGAGGAAACACCATATATTTT	CASSLAWDRGGGNTIYF
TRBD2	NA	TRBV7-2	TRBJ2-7	TGTGCCAGCAGCCGTAGCGGGGGATACGAGCAGTACTTC	CASSRSGGYEQYF
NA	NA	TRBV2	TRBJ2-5	TGTGCCAGCAGTGATGCCCCCCGGGGGACCCAGTACTTC	CASSDAPRGTQYF
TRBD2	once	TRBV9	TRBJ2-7	TGTGCCAGCAGCGTAGGCGGGGGGCCCTACGAGCAGTACTTC	CASSVGGGPYEQYF
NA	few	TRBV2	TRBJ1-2	TGTGCCAGCAACCCGGACAAGCCCTTCTATGGCTACACCTTC	CASNPDKPFYGYTF
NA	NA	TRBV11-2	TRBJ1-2	TGTGCCAGCAGCTTAGAAGGGCGGGGCTATGGCTACACCTTC	CASSLEGRGYGYTF
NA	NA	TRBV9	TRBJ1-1	TGTGCCAGCAGCGTAGGGGGGGTGGGCACTGAAGCTTTCTTT	CASSVGGVGTEAFF
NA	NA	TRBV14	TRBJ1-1	TGTGCCAGCAGCCAAGGACAATTCAGGAACACTGAAGCTTTCTTT	CASSQGQFRNTEAFF
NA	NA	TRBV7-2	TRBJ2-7	TGTGCCAGCAGCGCAGGCTCGGTGTACGAGCAGTACTTC	CASSAGSVYEQYF
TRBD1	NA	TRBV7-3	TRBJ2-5	TGTGCCAGCAGCTTAATGCCAGGGGGTCTTGGAGAGACCCAGTACTTC	CASSLMPGGLGETQYF
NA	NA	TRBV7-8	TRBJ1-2	TGTGCCAGCAGCTTAGTACAGGAAATAGTATTGGATGGCTACACCTTC	CASSLVQEIVLDGYTF
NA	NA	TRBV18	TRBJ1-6	TGTGCCAGCTCACCGAAAGACGGGATTGGTTCACCCCTCCACTTT	CASSPKDGIGSPLHF
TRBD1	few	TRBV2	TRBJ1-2	TGTGCCAGCAGTGGGACAGGGGTGGTCTATGGCTACACCTTC	CASSGTGVVYGYTF
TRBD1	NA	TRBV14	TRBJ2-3	TGTGCCAGCAGCCCCCGGACAGGGGCTAGGACAGATACGCAGTATTTT	CASSPRTGARTDTQYF
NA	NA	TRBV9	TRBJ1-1	TGTGCCAGCAGCGCAGATACAGGGCCCTCCACTGAAGCTTTCTTT	CASSADTGPSTEAFF
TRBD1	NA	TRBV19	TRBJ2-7	TGTGCCAGTAGTATAGCACAGGGGCTTGGATACGAGCAGTACTTC	CASSIAQGLGYEQYF
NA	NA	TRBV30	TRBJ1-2	TGTGCCTGGAGGGGAGATGGGGGCTACACCTTC	CAWRGDGGYTF
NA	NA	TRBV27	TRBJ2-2	TGTGCCAGCAGTTTAATGGCTAGCAGGAACACCGGGGAGCTGTTTTTT	CASSLMASRNTGELFF
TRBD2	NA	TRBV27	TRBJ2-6	TGTGCCAGCAGTTTATCGCTAGGGGAGGGAACTGGGGCCAACGTCCTGACTTTC	CASSLSLGEGTGANVLTF
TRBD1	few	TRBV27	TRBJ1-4	TGTGCCAGCGGTACCGGGACAGGGGCTGAAAAACTGTTTTTT	CASGTGTGAEKLFF
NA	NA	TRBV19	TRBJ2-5	TGTGCCAGTAGTATCGGAAAACAGCAAGAGACCCAGTACTTC	CASSIGKQQETQYF
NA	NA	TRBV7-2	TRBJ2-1	TGTGCCAGCAGCTTAGGCGGGGTAAGCTCCTACAATGAGCAGTTCTTC	CASSLGGVSSYNEQFF
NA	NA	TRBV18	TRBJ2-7	TGTGCCAGCTCACCACCCTCAGTATCGTACGAGCAGTACTTC	CASSPPSVSYEQYF
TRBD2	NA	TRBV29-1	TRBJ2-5	TGCAGCGTCCCCGAGCGGGGGGACCGGGAGACCCAGTACTTC	CSVPERGDRETQYF
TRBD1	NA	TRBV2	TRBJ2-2	TGTGCCAGCAGTCCCCCGGACAGGGGAACCGGGGAGCTGTTTTTT	CASSPPDRGTGELFF
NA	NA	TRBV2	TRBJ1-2	TGTGCCAGCACCCCGGAGAGGGGGGGCCTAGCTAACTATGGCTACACCTTC	CASTPERGGLANYGYTF
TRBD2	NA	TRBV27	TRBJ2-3	TGTGCCAGCAGACTAGCGGGGGGGCCGAGGAGAACAGATACGCAGTATTTT	CASRLAGGPRRTDTQYF
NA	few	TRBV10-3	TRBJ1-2	TGTGCCATCAGAAGGACTGACGCTAACTATGGCTACACCTTC	CAIRRTDANYGYTF
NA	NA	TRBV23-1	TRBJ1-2	TGCGCCAGCAGTCAAAGGCGGGGGGCCTATGGCTACACCTTC	CASSQRRGAYGYTF
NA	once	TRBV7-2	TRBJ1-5	TGTGCCAGCAGCCCAGGCTATAGCAATCAGCCCCAGCATTTT	CASSPGYSNQPQHF
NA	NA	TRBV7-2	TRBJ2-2	TGTGCCAGCAGCTTCTTACCGGACATAGGGACCGGGGAGCTGTTTTTT	CASSFLPDIGTGELFF
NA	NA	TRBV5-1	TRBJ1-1	TGCGCCAGCAAAAGCGAGGGGAACACTGAAGCTTTCTTT	CASKSEGNTEAFF
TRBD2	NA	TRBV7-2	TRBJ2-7	TGTGCCAGCAGCTTAGACGGGGGGGCCTACGAGCAGTACTTC	CASSLDGGAYEQYF
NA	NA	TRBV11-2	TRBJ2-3	TGTGCCAGCACCGCGGACGCCCCCCTAGCAGATTTT	CASTADAPLADF
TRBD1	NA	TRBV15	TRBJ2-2	TGTGCCACCAGCAGGCCACCTACAGGGGGCGGTACCGGGGAGCTGTTTTTT	CATSRPPTGGGTGELFF
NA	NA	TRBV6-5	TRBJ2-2	TGTGCCAGCAGTTACGAGCCAACGAACACCGGGGAGCTGTTTTTT	CASSYEPTNTGELFF
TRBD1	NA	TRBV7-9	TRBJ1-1	TGTGCCAGCAGCTTAACAGGGGGTAACACTGAAGCTTTCTTT	CASSLTGGNTEAFF
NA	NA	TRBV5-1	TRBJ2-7	TGCGCCAGCAGGTCCCGACCTGGGAGCTACGAGCAGTACTTC	CASRSRPGSYEQYF